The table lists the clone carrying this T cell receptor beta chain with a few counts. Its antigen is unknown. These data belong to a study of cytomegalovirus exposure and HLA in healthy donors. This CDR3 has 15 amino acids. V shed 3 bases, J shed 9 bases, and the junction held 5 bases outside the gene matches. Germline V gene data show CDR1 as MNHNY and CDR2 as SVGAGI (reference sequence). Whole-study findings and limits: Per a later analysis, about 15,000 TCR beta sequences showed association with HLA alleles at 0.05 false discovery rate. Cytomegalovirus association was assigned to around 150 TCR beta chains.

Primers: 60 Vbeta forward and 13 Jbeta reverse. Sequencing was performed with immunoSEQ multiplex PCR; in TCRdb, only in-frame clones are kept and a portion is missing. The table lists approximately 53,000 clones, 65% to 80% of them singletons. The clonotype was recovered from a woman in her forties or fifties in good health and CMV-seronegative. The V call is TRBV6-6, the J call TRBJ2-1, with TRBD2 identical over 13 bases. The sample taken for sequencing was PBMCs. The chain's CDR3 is CASSYGLAGDSEQFF. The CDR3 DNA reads TGTGCCAGCAGTTATGGACTAGCGGGAGATAGTGAGCAGTTCTTC.